The 30 T cell receptor beta chains reported below all come from one sample, sequenced in a study of T cell responses to AZD1222 COVID-19 vaccine. Using immunoSEQ multiplex PCR, the repertoire was profiled, and TCRdb retains in-frame clones only, with some absent. The data contain some 64,000 clones, 85% to 95% of them singletons. The source material was peripheral blood, sampled 28 days after the second dose of the MenACWY control vaccine. These receptors were collected from an adult who received the MenACWY meningococcal vaccine as a control.

A single count supports this clone. This chain connects TRBV18 to TRBJ1-1; D is unclear. Germline-derived CDR1 and CDR2 are KGHSH and LQKENI. Trimming stripped 0 bases from V and 6 bases from J, with 11 bases between. The CDR3 spans 14 residues. The CDR3 reads CASSPPGGIPEAFF. The CDR3 coding sequence is TGTGCCAGCTCACCACCGGGAGGGATTCCTGAAGCTTTCTTT.

The CDR3 protein is CASSTPAGTEAFF. In DNA, the CDR3 is TGTGCCAGCTCCACTCCGGCAGGCACTGAAGCTTTCTTT. The chain employs TRBV12-3 or TRBV12-4 and TRBJ1-1; unclear D gene. CDR3 length: 13 amino acids. V was cut by 8 bases and J by 4 bases, with 14 bases left in between.

The chain uses TRBV19 and TRBJ1-5; tentatively, D is TRBD1 (6 bases). Germline CDR1 and CDR2: LNHDA and SQIVND (reference sequence). Trimming shortened V by 3 bases and J by 5 bases, and 8 bases separated the two germline ends. The CDR3 spans 13 residues. The CDR3 is CASSIQGHQPQHF. In DNA form, the CDR3 reads TGTGCCAGTAGTATTCAGGGGCATCAGCCCCAGCATTTT.

The CDR3 here is CASSLGDSYEQYF. The CDR3 region has the DNA TGTGCCAGCAGCTTAGGTGATTCCTACGAGCAGTACTTC. V gene TRBV7-2 combines with J gene TRBJ2-7; unclear D gene. The CDR3 spans 13 residues. Germline V gene sequence: CDR1 SGHTA, CDR2 FQGNSA. The germline V and J ends were trimmed by 1 base and 1 base, with 5 bases remaining between them.

The chain links TRBV5-1 to TRBJ1-1, with 7 bases aligning to TRBD1. This CDR3 has 14 residues. Losses at the gene ends were 5 bases for V and 0 bases for J; bases not matched to a gene: 4. Germline V CDR1 and CDR2: SGHRS, YFSETQ. The CDR3 DNA is TGCGCCAGCAGAGGGGGCCTCTTGAACACTGAAGCTTTCTTT. Encoded protein: CASRGGLLNTEAFF.

This clone was recorded only once. The chain combines TRBV28 with TRBJ1-2, with D maybe TRBD1 (6 bases). Trimming pared 4 bases from V and 2 bases from J, leaving 8 bases between. This CDR3 is 13 amino acids long. The germline V gene has CDR1 MDHEN and CDR2 SYDVKM. The chain's CDR3 is CASSSGANYGYTF. CDR3 DNA: TGTGCCAGCAGTTCAGGGGCCAACTATGGCTACACCTTC.

The chain employs TRBV7-2 and TRBJ2-7, with D hard to call. The ends were cut back, 2 bases at V and 4 bases at J, with 6 bases in the middle. This CDR3 is 12 amino acids long. Germline lookup yields CDR1 SGHTA and CDR2 FQGNSA. CDR3 sequence (DNA): TGTGCCAGCAGCTTAATAGATTACGAGCAGTACTTC. Translated: CASSLIDYEQYF.

This rearrangement joins TRBV7-6 to TRBJ1-1, with a weak D call TRBD1 (6 bases). The V and J ends lost 3 bases and 2 bases respectively, with 19 bases between them. Germline lookup yields CDR1 SGHVS and CDR2 FNYEAQ. This CDR3 has 17 amino acids. This chain's CDR3 is CASSFGGTTTSNTEAFF. CDR3 nucleotides: TGTGCCAGCAGCTTCGGGGGGACAACGACTAGTAACACTGAAGCTTTCTTT.

The V gene is TRBV18, the J gene TRBJ2-2, with 9 bases that match TRBD1. Germline values: CDR1 KGHSH, CDR2 LQKENI. J was trimmed by 3 bases and V by 3 bases; bases with no gene match: 2. CDR3 length: 15 amino acids. CDR3 residues: CASSPRDRDTGELFF. In DNA form, the CDR3 reads TGTGCCAGCTCACCCCGGGACAGGGACACCGGGGAGCTGTTTTTT. Supplemented by reference TRBV18 and TRBJ2-2, the full variable domain reads NAGVMQNPRHLVRRRGQEARLRCSPMKGHSHVYWYRQLPEEGLKFMVYLQKENIIDESGMPKERFSAEFPKEGPSILRIQQVVRGDSAAYFCASSPRDRDTGELFFGEGSRLTVL.

This clone was detected once. The chain uses TRBV19 and TRBJ2-1; D is perhaps TRBD1 (6 bases). With 6 bases removed from V and 5 bases from J, the gap between germline ends came to 11 bases. CDR1 and CDR2 (germline): LNHDA, SQIVND (reference sequence). The CDR3 has 13 residues. In nucleotides, the CDR3 is TGTGCCAGTAGGAATAGGGGGAACAATGAGCAGTTCTTC. Protein product: CASRNRGNNEQFF.

The chain combines TRBV21-1 with TRBJ2-1; the table's D call TRBD1 went unverified against the DNA. TRBV21-1 is a recognized pseudogene. The CDR3 has 15 residues. CDR3 sequence (DNA): TGTGCCAGCAGCTCTCGACTGGACAGTAACAATGAGCAGTTCTTC. Residues: CASSSRLDSNNEQFF.

This chain connects TRBV2 to TRBJ1-4, with D possibly TRBD1 on 5 matching bases. The ends were cut back, 0 bases at V and 3 bases at J, with 8 bases in the middle. Germline CDR1 and CDR2: SNHLY and FYNNEI. The CDR3 consists of 15 residues. In DNA, the CDR3 is TGTGCCAGCAGTGAAGCTCGGGGGGCTAATGAAAAACTGTTTTTT. Translated, it gives CASSEARGANEKLFF.

This clone appeared a few times. The J gene is TRBJ1-2, the V gene TRBV18, with D possibly TRBD1 on 5 matching bases. Germline V gene lookup returns CDR1 KGHSH and CDR2 LQKENI. V lost 0 bases and J 4 bases, leaving 12 bases between the germline ends. The CDR3 is 15 residues long. CDR3 sequence reads: CASSPPSQGGYGYTF. DNA of the CDR3: TGTGCCAGCTCACCACCTTCCCAGGGTGGCTATGGCTACACCTTC.

The J gene is TRBJ2-7, the V gene TRBV7-3; D is unclear. The CDR3 contains 14 residues. Germline values: CDR1 SGHTA, CDR2 FQGTGA. V was shortened by 5 bases and J by 0 bases, with 11 bases between the two germline ends. CDR3 protein: CASSPMGSSYEQYF. The CDR3 coding sequence is TGTGCCAGCAGCCCTATGGGAAGCTCCTACGAGCAGTACTTC.

J is TRBJ2-1 and V is TRBV30; D may be TRBD2 (5 bases). CDR1 is GTSNPN, CDR2 SVGIG, per germline (reference sequence). The CDR3 covers 14 residues. V lost 0 bases, J lost 12 bases, and 18 bases lay in between. The CDR3 DNA reads TGTGCCTGGAGTGTGAGGCGGGTAAATCACGGGCAGTTCTTC. This sequence encodes CAWSVRRVNHGQFF.

This clone was observed a handful of times. J is TRBJ1-5 and V is TRBV30; 12 positions match TRBD1. Trimming took 1 base from V and 5 from J; bases not matched to a gene: 9. CDR1 is GTSNPN, CDR2 SVGIG, per germline (reference sequence). CDR3 size: 17 residues. The CDR3 region is CAWSDRAGTGGHQPQHF. The CDR3 coding sequence is TGTGCCTGGAGTGATAGGGCTGGGACAGGGGGCCATCAGCCCCAGCATTTT.

The chain uses TRBV10-2 and TRBJ1-2; D uncertain. The CDR3 extends over 14 amino acids. V lost 1 base, J lost 3 bases, and 9 bases lay in between. Germline V gene lookup returns CDR1 WSHSY and CDR2 SAAADI. CDR3 amino acids: CASSEFGGDYGYTF. CDR3 DNA sequence: TGCGCCAGCAGTGAGTTTGGCGGTGACTATGGCTACACCTTC.

The rearrangement uses TRBV27 and TRBJ2-7; perhaps TRBD2 as D (7 bases). There are 15 residues in the CDR3. Looked up from germline, CDR1 is MNHEY and CDR2 is SMNVEV (reference sequence). V was shortened by 5 bases and J by 4 bases, with 18 bases between the two germline ends. The CDR3 loop is CASSHKGGGFYEQYF. The DNA for the CDR3 is TGTGCCAGCAGTCATAAAGGGGGGGGATTTTACGAGCAGTACTTC.

This rearrangement joins TRBV6-5 to TRBJ2-7; possibly TRBD2 for D (6 bases). The V end was cut by 0 bases, the J end by 6 bases, with 15 bases between. Germline CDR1 reads MNHEY; CDR2 reads SVGAGI. This CDR3 is 15 amino acids long. CDR3 amino acids: CASSYSTRIQAEQYF. DNA of the CDR3: TGTGCCAGCAGTTACTCGACTAGAATCCAAGCCGAGCAGTACTTC.

The rearrangement uses TRBV5-4 and TRBJ1-5; D not certain. The CDR3 is 13 amino acids. Trimming shortened V by 4 bases and J by 3 bases, and 8 bases separated the two germline ends. Germline V lookup: CDR1 SGHNT, CDR2 YYREEE (reference sequence). The CDR3 bases are TGTGCCAGCAGCCTCGGTGACAATCAGCCCCAGCATTTT. Translated, it gives CASSLGDNQPQHF.

V usage is TRBV10-3 and J usage is TRBJ2-1, with D possibly TRBD2 on 5 matching bases. This CDR3 is 11 amino acids long. V gave up 6 bases and J gave up 6 bases, with 6 bases separating them. Germline values: CDR1 ENHRY, CDR2 SYGVKD. CDR3 residues: CAIRAANEQFF. CDR3 nucleotide sequence: TGTGCCATCAGAGCGGCCAATGAGCAGTTCTTC.

V gene TRBV27 combines with J gene TRBJ2-3; D gene ambiguous. CDR1 MNHEY and CDR2 SMNVEV come from the germline V gene (reference sequence). Trimming removed 10 bases at V and 0 bases at J, with 17 bases between. The CDR3 extends over 15 amino acids. The CDR3 sequence is CATQAQGDSTDTQYF. DNA for the CDR3: TGTGCCACCCAAGCCCAAGGAGACAGCACAGATACGCAGTATTTT.

This chain joins TRBV24-1 and TRBJ1-4; D perhaps matches TRBD1 (5 bases). Germline V lookup: CDR1 KGHDR, CDR2 SFDVKD. CDR3 length equals 15 residues. Between the trimmed V and J ends, which lost 4 bases and 3 bases, there was a span of 11 bases. The CDR3 bases are TGTGCCACCAGTGACCCTGTAGGGGCTAATGAAAAACTGTTTTTT. This sequence encodes CATSDPVGANEKLFF.

The V gene is TRBV7-6, the J gene TRBJ2-7; 12 nucleotides align to TRBD2. This CDR3 has 15 amino acids. Germline CDR1 and CDR2: SGHVS and FNYEAQ. The ends lost 4 bases at V and 4 bases at J; junction bases unmatched: 5. The CDR3 protein is CASSSLAGGRYEQYF. DNA for the CDR3: TGTGCCAGCAGCTCCCTAGCGGGAGGGAGGTACGAGCAGTACTTC.

V gene TRBV12-3 or TRBV12-4 combines with J gene TRBJ2-3; no firm D call. This CDR3 spans 11 amino acids. V was clipped by 10 bases and J by 11 bases, with 16 bases between them. CDR3 loop: CATGGSAVQYF. CDR3 nucleotides: TGTGCCACTGGCGGTAGTGCGGTGCAGTATTTT.

The V gene is TRBV12-3 or TRBV12-4, the J gene TRBJ1-3; the D is unclear. Trimming removed 3 bases at V and 0 bases at J, with 3 bases between. This CDR3 is built from 13 residues. The CDR3 bases are TGTGCCAGCAGTTTGGGCTCTGGAAACACCATATATTTT. It translates to CASSLGSGNTIYF.

The rearrangement joins TRBV29-1 to TRBJ1-2; D gene ambiguous. Germline CDR1 reads SQVTM; CDR2 reads ANQGSEA. V was shortened by 4 bases and J by 4 bases, with 16 bases between the two germline ends. This CDR3 is 14 amino acids long. CDR3 in amino acids: CSVVPISVGYGYTF. The CDR3 DNA sequence: TGCAGCGTTGTCCCTATCTCGGTAGGCTATGGCTACACCTTC.

This clone was detected a few times. This sequence joins TRBV7-2 and TRBJ2-7, with D hard to call. The CDR3 spans 15 residues. Germline V gene data show CDR1 as SGHTA and CDR2 as FQGNSA. V was cut by 5 bases and J by 1 base, with 15 bases left in between. The CDR3 region is CASSTLRPGSYEQYF. The CDR3 nucleotides read TGTGCCAGCAGCACCCTCCGCCCCGGATCCTACGAGCAGTACTTC.

CDR3 sequence: CASSHPTGPQHF. CDR3 DNA: TGCGCCAGCAGCCACCCCACGGGCCCCCAGCATTTT. The chain employs TRBV4-1 and TRBJ1-5; D not resolved. V was pared by 3 bases and J by 10 bases, with 10 bases between. The CDR3 runs 12 residues. Germline-derived CDR1 and CDR2 are MGHRA and YSYEKL.

The chain couples TRBV27 to TRBJ1-1, with TRBD1 matching 7 bases. The germline gives CDR1 MNHEY, CDR2 SMNVEV (reference sequence). The CDR3 is 15 amino acids. Trimming took 3 bases from V and 4 from J; bases not matched to a gene: 8. CDR3 DNA sequence: TGTGCCAGCAGTTTTCAACGACAGGGTAGCACTGAAGCTTTCTTT. This gives the protein CASSFQRQGSTEAFF.